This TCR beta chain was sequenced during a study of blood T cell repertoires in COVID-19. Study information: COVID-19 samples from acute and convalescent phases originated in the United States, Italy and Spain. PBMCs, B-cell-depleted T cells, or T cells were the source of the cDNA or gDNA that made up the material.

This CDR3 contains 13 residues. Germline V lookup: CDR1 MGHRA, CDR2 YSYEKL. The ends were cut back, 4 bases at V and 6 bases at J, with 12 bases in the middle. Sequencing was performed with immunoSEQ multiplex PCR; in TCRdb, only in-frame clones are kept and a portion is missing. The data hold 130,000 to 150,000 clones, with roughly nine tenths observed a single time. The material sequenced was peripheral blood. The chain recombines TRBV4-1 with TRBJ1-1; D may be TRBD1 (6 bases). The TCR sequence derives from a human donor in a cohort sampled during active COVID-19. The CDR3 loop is CASSPQGIAEAFF. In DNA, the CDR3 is TGCGCCAGCAGCCCACAGGGTATAGCTGAAGCTTTCTTT.